These T cell receptor beta chains were read from a single sample in a study of T-cell reconstitution after alpha-beta-depleted transplantation in children. TCRdb reprocessed the PCR reads with MiXCR, giving one entry per CDR3 protein. Here the sample spans about 110,000 distinct CDR3 sequences, about 6% being singletons. The specimen was PBMCs, mostly from graft donor cells, collected 360 days after TCRalphabeta/CD19-depleted stem cell transplant. The source of these receptors is a male patient between 2 and 15 years old who had a stem cell transplant for acute lymphoblastic leukemia, so the T cells may come from the graft donor. CDR3s include the opening cysteine and the closing phenylalanine or tryptophan. For some rows the clone size is stated as once, few or many, or as a class when expanded; others skip it.

>TRBV28|-
CASSLSLGGSYEQYF
>TRBV20-1|-
CSAPGPRGRNSPLHF
>TRBV28|many
CASSSRSSSTDTQYF
>TRBV20-1|many
CSAGQAYSNQPQHF
>TRBV18|few
CASSPPPASNYGYTF
>TRBV13|-
CASSVPGPSYEQYF
>TRBV27|few
CASSPGHRTGELFF
>TRBV28|many
CASSLGLAGEETQYF
>TRBV14|few
CASSQARREWGEKLFF
>TRBV5-4|many
CASSKDRETDTQYF
>TRBV4-1|-
CASSPWTSGNEQFF
>TRBV7-8|many
CASSAFGTGELFF